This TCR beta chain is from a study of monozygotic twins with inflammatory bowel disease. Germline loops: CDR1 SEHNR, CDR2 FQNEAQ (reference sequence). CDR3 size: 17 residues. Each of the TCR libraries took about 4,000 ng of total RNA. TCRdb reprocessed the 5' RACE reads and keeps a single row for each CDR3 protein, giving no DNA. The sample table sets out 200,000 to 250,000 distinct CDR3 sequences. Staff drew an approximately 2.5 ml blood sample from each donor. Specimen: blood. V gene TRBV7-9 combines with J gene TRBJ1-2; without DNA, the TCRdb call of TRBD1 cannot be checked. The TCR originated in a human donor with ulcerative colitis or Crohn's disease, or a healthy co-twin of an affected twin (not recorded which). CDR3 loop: CASSLPIDSSAQDGYTF.